Sequencing of this TCR beta chain was carried out in a study of blood T cells in healthy people across ages (dated by TCRdb to 2014 to 2015). At the level of the whole study: In model experiments, template switching captured roughly one uniquely barcoded TCR beta cDNA molecule for every two T cells. The study measured age-related changes in TCR beta repertoire diversity using deep sequencing normalized with unique cDNA molecular identifiers. The study analyzed two additional independent replicas of 1 million unique cDNA reads from the same blood draw for two donors, one aged 18 to 30 and one aged 80 or older. The donors were split into four age groups: young (average around 15 years), middle-aged (over 35), aged (approximately 59) and long-lived (82). To avoid experimental bias, donors of different ages were distributed randomly across sequencing lanes. Results the study describes overall, beyond this receptor: Compared with the aged group, the long-lived group had more naive CD4+ T cells, fewer expanded clones and increased TCR diversity, suggesting age selection. Bulk unsorted PBMC profiling prevented conclusive comparison of naive and antigen-experienced compartments. As age increased, observed TCR beta diversity per million T cells dropped in a roughly linear way, and a significant reduction was already evident by age 40. A strong correlation was found between observed TCR beta diversity and the percentage of naive T cells measured by flow cytometry. Because the CMV infection status of the donors was unknown, age-related changes in expanded clonotypes may potentially have been confounded. Estimates of total diversity based on one million sequenced T cells were regarded as lower bounds and as underestimates.

Library creation used 5' RACE. Sequencing was carried out with an Illumina HiSeq 2500. A second about 6 to 11 cycle PCR used a sample-barcoded 5' primer and a J-beta primer mix. A unique molecular identifier was introduced onto each TCR beta cDNA molecule by a template-switch 5' adaptor carrying 12 random nucleotides. Each sample yielded at least 3 million CDR3-containing paired-end reads. All of the RNA was converted into first-strand cDNA using the Mint cDNA synthesis kit, with a TRBC-specific oligonucleotide serving as the primer. All cDNA was treated with uracil-DNA glycosylase and then went through a first 18-cycle PCR with the universal primers M1SS and BC2_uni_R. Per the source publication's procedure: For normalization, 1 million high-quality reads, each with a distinct molecular identifier, were randomly selected from each sample. Reads sharing molecular identifiers were discarded rather than binned into consensus sequences. MiTCR, with a Q25 quality threshold and the strictest error-elimination algorithm, was used for CDR3 identification, clonotype clustering and error correction. A nonparametric unseen species model using Euler transformation provided a lower-bound estimate of total TCR beta diversity. In TCRdb, the public reads were trimmed at Q25 with fastp and aligned with MiXCR, with productive beta chains retained. Every CDR3 protein is listed once, alongside the most common genes and DNA of its rows. V and J calls and clone size were set by TCRdb, not the authors. The sample records 650,000 to 800,000 distinct CDR3 sequences, 44% of which are singletons. Clones ranked in the top ten supply roughly 18% of the sample.

The donors were roughly 39 Caucasian individuals from Russia, aged roughly 6 to 95 years, who were systemically healthy. Approximately 9.3 milliliters of peripheral blood were collected from each donor into EDTA-treated Vacutainer tubes. Ficoll-Paque density-gradient centrifugation was used to isolate PBMCs, with at least 7 million per sample. Trizol reagent was used to extract total RNA from PBMCs, with at least 6 micrograms per sample. For every donor, flow cytometry on a PBMC aliquot measured the percentage of naive CD45RAhigh/CD27high T cells. Including cysteine and phenylalanine, the CDR3 has 16 amino acids. The retained sequence is limited to the CDR3, 48 bases, with the frame set at the first base. V and J lose 3 bases and 7 bases, and a span of 16 bases separates them. From the germline V gene, CDR1 is MDHEN and CDR2 is SYDVKM. There are many counts of this clonotype. The antigen it recognizes is unknown. Nothing much larger sits one base from this clone, and base qualities are not available.

Material: blood. The source is a man in his 60s in good health. Recombination connected TRBV28 to TRBJ1-6; tentative D gene TRBD1, with 5 bases matching. The nucleotides read TGTGCCAGCAGTTTCTCGACCGGGGCCCTCAATTCACCCCTCCACTTT. It translates to CASSFSTGALNSPLHF.